This T cell receptor beta chain came from a study of cytomegalovirus exposure and HLA in healthy donors. As to this clone: Its antigen is still unknown. An end of the junction differs from the germline gene, which may be a read error.

The V gene's germline CDR1 is SSHAT and CDR2 FNYEAQ (reference sequence). The CDR3 spans 13 residues. Using immunoSEQ multiplex PCR, the repertoire was profiled, and TCRdb retains in-frame clones only, with some absent. This sample carries some 71,000 clones, approximately 94% of them seen once, and the ten largest clones take over 0.8%. Study-wide results and caveats: Both high specificity and high sensitivity reportedly marked the classifier's diagnosis of cytomegalovirus status.

The chain uses TRBV7-7 and TRBJ2-3; TRBD1 aligns across 8 bases. This TCR came from a woman between 18 and 29 years old in good health and CMV-seronegative. Input material: PBMCs. The CDR3 DNA reads as TGTGCTAGCAGCTTGGACAGGGCAGATACGCAGTATTTT. This encodes CASSLDRADTQYF.